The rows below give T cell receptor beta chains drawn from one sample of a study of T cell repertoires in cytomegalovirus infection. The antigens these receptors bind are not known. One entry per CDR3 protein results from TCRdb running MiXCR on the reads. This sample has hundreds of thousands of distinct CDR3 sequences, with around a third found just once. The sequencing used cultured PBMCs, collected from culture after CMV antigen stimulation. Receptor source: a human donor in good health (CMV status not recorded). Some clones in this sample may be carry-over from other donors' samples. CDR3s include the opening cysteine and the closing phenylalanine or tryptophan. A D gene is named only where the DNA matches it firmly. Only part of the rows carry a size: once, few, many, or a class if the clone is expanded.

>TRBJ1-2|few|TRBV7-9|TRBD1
CASSRGTAYGYTF
TGTGCCAGCAGCCGCGGGACAGCCTATGGCTACACCTTC
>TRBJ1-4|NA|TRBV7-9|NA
CASSSDRTTNEKLFF
TGTGCCAGCAGCTCCGACAGAACAACTAATGAAAAACTGTTTTTT
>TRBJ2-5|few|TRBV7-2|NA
CASSLMGLQYF
TGTGCCAGCAGCTTAATGGGTCTCCAGTACTTC
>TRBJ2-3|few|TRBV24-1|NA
CATEQEGNTDTQYF
TGTGCCACCGAGCAGGAGGGCAACACAGATACGCAGTATTTT
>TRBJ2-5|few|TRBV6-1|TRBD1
CASSEDRTGKTKTQYF
TGTGCCAGCAGTGAAGATCGGACAGGAAAAACGAAGACCCAGTACTTC
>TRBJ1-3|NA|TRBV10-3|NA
CAISQQLSSGNTIYF
TGTGCCATCAGCCAACAGTTAAGCTCTGGAAACACCATATATTTT
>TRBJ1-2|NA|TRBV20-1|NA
CSASYHRAGLTPLYGYTF
TGCAGTGCTAGCTACCACCGGGCAGGCTTGACACCCCTCTATGGCTACACCTTC
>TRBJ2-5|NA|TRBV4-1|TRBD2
CASSQDMGLAGTTFQETQYF
TGCGCCAGCAGCCAAGATATGGGACTAGCGGGGACAACTTTTCAAGAGACCCAGTACTTC
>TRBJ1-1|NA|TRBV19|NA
CASSLDRSHTEAFF
TGTGCCAGTAGTCTCGACAGGTCCCACACTGAAGCTTTCTTT
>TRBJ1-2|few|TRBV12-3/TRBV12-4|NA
CASSSSAGRYGYTF
TGTGCCAGCAGTTCGAGCGCAGGGCGCTATGGCTACACCTTC
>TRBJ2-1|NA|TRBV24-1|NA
CATSDPRQGGPYNEQFF
TGTGCCACCAGTGATCCAAGACAGGGAGGCCCCTACAATGAGCAGTTCTTC
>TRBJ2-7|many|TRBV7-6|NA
CASSSLGGGLSYEQYF
TGTGCCAGCAGCTCACTAGGTGGCGGTCTCTCCTACGAGCAGTACTTC
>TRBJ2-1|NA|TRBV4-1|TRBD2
CASSQEPGLAGRKQFF
TGCGCCAGCAGCCAAGAGCCAGGACTAGCGGGTAGAAAGCAGTTCTTC
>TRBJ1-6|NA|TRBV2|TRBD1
CARTGTGSSPLHF
TGTGCCAGGACCGGGACAGGGTCGTCACCCCTCCACTTT
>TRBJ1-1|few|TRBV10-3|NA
CAISDPLQGTEAFF
TGTGCCATCAGTGATCCCCTCCAGGGCACTGAAGCTTTCTTT
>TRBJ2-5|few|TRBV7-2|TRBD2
CASSSSWGGGETQYF
TGTGCCAGCAGCTCGTCTTGGGGGGGGGGGGAGACCCAGTACTTC
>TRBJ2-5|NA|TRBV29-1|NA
CSVQGSGGETQYF
TGCAGCGTTCAGGGGAGTGGAGGAGAGACCCAGTACTTC
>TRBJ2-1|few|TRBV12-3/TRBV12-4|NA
CASRPAGAYNEQFF
TGTGCCAGCAGACCCGCCGGGGCCTACAATGAGCAGTTCTTC
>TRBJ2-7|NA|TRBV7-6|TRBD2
CASSSSGTTTDEQYF
TGTGCCAGCAGCTCCTCCGGGACTACCACGGACGAGCAGTACTTC
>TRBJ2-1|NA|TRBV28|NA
CASSVKQGRYEQFF
TGTGCCAGCAGTGTAAAACAGGGAAGGTATGAGCAGTTCTTC
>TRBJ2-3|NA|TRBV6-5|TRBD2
CASRILASGTDTQYF
TGTGCCAGCAGGATACTAGCGAGCGGCACAGATACGCAGTATTTT
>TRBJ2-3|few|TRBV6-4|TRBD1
CASSDGTGADTQYF
TGTGCCAGCAGTGACGGGACAGGGGCAGATACGCAGTATTTT
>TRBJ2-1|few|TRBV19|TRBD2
CASSMASGPYNEQFF
TGTGCCAGTAGTATGGCTAGCGGACCCTACAATGAGCAGTTCTTC
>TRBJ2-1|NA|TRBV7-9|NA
CASTPFSYNEQFF
TGTGCCAGCACTCCTTTCTCCTACAATGAGCAGTTCTTC
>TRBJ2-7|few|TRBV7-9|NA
CASSLPSSYEQYF
TGTGCCAGCAGCTTACCCTCCTCCTACGAGCAGTACTTC
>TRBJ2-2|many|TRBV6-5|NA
CASSYSIRNTGELFF
TGTGCCAGCAGTTACTCGATAAGGAACACCGGGGAGCTGTTTTTT
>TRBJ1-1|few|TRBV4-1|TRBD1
CASSPGTGGSVNTEAFF
TGCGCCAGCAGCCCGGGGACAGGGGGCTCGGTGAACACTGAAGCTTTCTTT
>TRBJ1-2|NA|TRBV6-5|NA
CASSYSSVGGYGYTF
TGTGCCAGCAGTTACTCGTCGGTGGGGGGCTATGGCTACACCTTC
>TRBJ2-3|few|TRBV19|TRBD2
CASSIRGAGSTDTQYF
TGTGCCAGTAGTATTCGGGGAGCGGGGAGCACAGATACGCAGTATTTT
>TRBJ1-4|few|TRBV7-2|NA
CASSPKGWRATNEKLFF
TGTGCCAGCAGCCCGAAAGGATGGCGGGCAACTAATGAAAAACTGTTTTTT
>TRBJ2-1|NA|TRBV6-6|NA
CASSGTRGRFF
TGTGCCAGCAGTGGGACGCGCGGGCGTTTCTTC
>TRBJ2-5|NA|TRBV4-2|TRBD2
CASSQKTSGTAGETQYF
TGTGCCAGCAGCCAAAAGACTAGCGGGACTGCCGGTGAGACCCAGTACTTC
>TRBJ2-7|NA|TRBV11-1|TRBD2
CASSSGLAGSSEQYF
TGTGCCAGCAGCTCCGGACTAGCTGGTTCTAGCGAGCAGTACTTC
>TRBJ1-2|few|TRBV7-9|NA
CASSLDRQVPGYTF
TGTGCCAGCAGCTTAGACCGACAGGTCCCTGGCTACACCTTC
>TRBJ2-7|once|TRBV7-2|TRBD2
CASNSSPAGAKYEQYF
TGTGCCAGCAACTCGAGCCCAGCGGGAGCGAAATACGAGCAGTACTTC
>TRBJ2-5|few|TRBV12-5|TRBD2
CASGWASGSISVTQYF
TGTGCTAGTGGTTGGGCTAGCGGGAGTATTAGCGTGACCCAGTACTTC
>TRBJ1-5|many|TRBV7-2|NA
CASSADVGQPQHF
TGTGCCAGCAGCGCAGATGTGGGTCAGCCCCAGCATTTT
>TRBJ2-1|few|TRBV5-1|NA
CASSFGPYNEQFF
TGCGCCAGCAGCTTTGGACCCTACAATGAGCAGTTCTTC
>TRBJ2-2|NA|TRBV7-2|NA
CASSSRSSTGELFF
TGTGCCAGCAGCTCACGATCATCTACCGGGGAGCTGTTTTTT
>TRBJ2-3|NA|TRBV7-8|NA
CASSLATHGTDTQYF
TGTGCCAGCAGCTTAGCGACCCATGGGACAGATACGCAGTATTTT
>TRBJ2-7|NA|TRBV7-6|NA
CASSPYKSSYEQYF
TGTGCCAGCAGCCCCTATAAGAGCTCCTACGAGCAGTACTTC
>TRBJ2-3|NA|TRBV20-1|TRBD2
CSARDVTGGTDTQYF
TGCAGTGCTAGAGATGTAACGGGAGGGACAGATACGCAGTATTTT
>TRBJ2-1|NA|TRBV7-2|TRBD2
CASRWGEGPYEQFF
TGTGCCAGCAGGTGGGGGGAGGGCCCCTATGAGCAGTTCTTC
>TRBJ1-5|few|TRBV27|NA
CASSFGQNQPQHF
TGTGCCAGCAGTTTCGGACAGAATCAGCCCCAGCATTTT
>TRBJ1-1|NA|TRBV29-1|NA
CSVSRKLMNTEAFF
TGCAGCGTATCGAGGAAATTAATGAACACTGAAGCTTTCTTT
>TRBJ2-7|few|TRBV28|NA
CASRPRGDTYEQYF
TGTGCCAGCAGACCTCGTGGGGACACCTACGAGCAGTACTTC
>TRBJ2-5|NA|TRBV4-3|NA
CASSRTSGPGETQYF
TGCGCCAGCAGCCGCACCAGTGGACCCGGGGAGACCCAGTACTTC
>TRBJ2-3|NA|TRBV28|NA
CASSPPGFGSHTQYF
TGTGCCAGCAGTCCTCCCGGGTTTGGATCCCATACGCAGTATTTT
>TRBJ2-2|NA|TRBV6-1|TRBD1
CASSYLAGTGETGELFF
TGTGCCAGCAGTTATCTAGCCGGGACAGGGGAGACCGGGGAGCTGTTTTTT
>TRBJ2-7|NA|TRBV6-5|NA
CASSPAYRRDYEQYF
TGTGCCAGCAGTCCGGCATACCGACGGGACTACGAGCAGTACTTC
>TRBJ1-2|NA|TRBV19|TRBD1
CASGDRVDGYTF
TGTGCCAGTGGGGACAGGGTCGATGGCTACACCTTC
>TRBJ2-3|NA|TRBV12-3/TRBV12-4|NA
CASSSGDRERTDTQYF
TGTGCCAGCAGTTCCGGGGACCGGGAGCGCACAGATACGCAGTATTTT
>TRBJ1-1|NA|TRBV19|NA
CASSTGWQGWENTEAFF
TGTGCCAGTAGTACTGGTTGGCAGGGATGGGAGAACACTGAAGCTTTCTTT
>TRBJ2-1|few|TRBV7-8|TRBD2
CASSTYNLAGFNEQFF
TGTGCCAGCAGCACATATAACCTAGCGGGATTCAATGAGCAGTTCTTC
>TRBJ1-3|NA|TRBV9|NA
CASSVVGATGNTIYF
TGTGCCAGCAGCGTAGTAGGGGCGACTGGAAACACCATATATTTT